These 10 T cell receptor beta chains were all obtained from the same sample, sequenced in a study of long-term antiretroviral therapy in people with HIV. immunoSEQ v3.0 was run at survey level. Measured with immunoSEQ multiplex PCR; TCRdb has only the in-frame clones, and not every one. The table has 20,000 to 25,000 clones, roughly 80% seen once. Sequences were derived from unsorted PBMCs, sampled 1.1 years before starting antiretroviral therapy. Source of these receptors: a woman aged 35 to 49 with HIV.

The V gene is TRBV4-1, the J gene TRBJ2-7, with 9 positions matching TRBD1. Germline CDR1 is MGHRA and CDR2 is YSYEKL. The CDR3 covers 16 residues. J lost 5 bases, V lost 4 bases, and 12 bases had no gene match. In DNA, the CDR3 is TGCGCCAGCAGCCCACCTGGGGGACAGGGAACCCACGAGCAGTACTTC. This sequence encodes CASSPPGGQGTHEQYF.

V and J are TRBV6-5 and TRBJ1-1; D is possibly TRBD1 (6 bases). In germline, CDR1 is MNHEY, CDR2 SVGAGI. This CDR3 has 15 residues. The ends were cut back, 2 bases at V and 0 bases at J, with 10 bases in the middle. CDR3 DNA: TGTGCCAGCAGTTACGGACAGCTCATGAACACTGAAGCTTTCTTT. Amino acids: CASSYGQLMNTEAFF.

This chain uses TRBV5-4 with TRBJ2-7; 7 positions agree with TRBD2. V dropped 1 base and J dropped 2; count of bases not matched to a gene: 6. The germline V gene has CDR1 SGHNT and CDR2 YYREEE (reference sequence). This CDR3 is built from 15 residues. The CDR3 DNA sequence: TGTGCCAGCAGCTTGATGGCGGGAGCGACCTACGAGCAGTACTTC. Its protein product is CASSLMAGATYEQYF.

The CDR3 sequence is CASSSTGTGSYNEQFF. The CDR3, as DNA: TGCGCCAGCAGCTCCACCGGGACAGGGTCCTACAATGAGCAGTTCTTC. The rearrangement joins TRBV5-1 to TRBJ2-1; 9 bases are shared with TRBD1. The germline CDR1 and CDR2 sequences are SGHRS and YFSETQ. The trim removed 3 bases at V and 1 base at J, leaving 5 bases unmatched. The CDR3 is 16 residues long. Using reference TRBV5-1 and TRBJ2-1 for the parts outside the CDR3, the full variable domain is KAGVTQTPRYLIKTRGQQVTLSCSPISGHRSVSWYQQTPGQGLQFLFEYFSETQRNKGNFPGRFSGRQFSNSRSEMNVSTLELGDSALYLCASSSTGTGSYNEQFFGPGTRLTVL.

This clone was counted between two and nine times. This sequence joins TRBV30 and TRBJ2-2; D ambiguous. Trimming stripped 4 bases from V and 7 bases from J, with 7 bases between. The germline CDR1 and CDR2 sequences are GTSNPN and SVGIG (reference sequence). The CDR3 extends over 11 amino acids. In DNA form, the CDR3 reads TGTGCCTGGAAAGGCTTCGGGGAGCTGTTTTTT. Residues: CAWKGFGELFF. Combining the CDR3 with reference TRBV30 and TRBJ2-2 gives the whole variable domain SQTIHQWPATLVQPVGSPLSLECTVEGTSNPNLYWYRQAAGRGLQLLFYSVGIGQISSEVPQNLSASRPQDRQFILSSKKLLLSDSGFYLCAWKGFGELFFGEGSRLTVL.

V usage is TRBV6-5 and J usage is TRBJ2-7; 9 bases are a match to TRBD1. V shed 2 bases and J 2 bases; nucleotides not matched to a gene: 1. This CDR3 is 14 amino acids long. The germline CDR1 and CDR2 sequences are MNHEY and SVGAGI. The CDR3 region has the DNA TGTGCCAGCAGTTACAGACAGGGGGCCTACGAGCAGTACTTC. This gives the protein CASSYRQGAYEQYF.

The rearrangement joins TRBV29-1 to TRBJ2-7; 8 positions match TRBD1. V shed 3 bases, J shed 0 bases, and the junction held 1 base outside the gene matches. CDR1 SQVTM and CDR2 ANQGSEA come from the germline V gene. CDR3 size: 13 residues. The CDR3 spells CSVDQGASYEQYF. CDR3 DNA: TGCAGCGTTGACCAGGGGGCCTCCTACGAGCAGTACTTC.

This chain joins TRBV25-1 and TRBJ2-1; D is unclear. V shed 6 bases and J shed 5 bases, with 2 bases lying between them. The CDR3 covers 10 residues. Germline lookup yields CDR1 MGHDK and CDR2 SYGVNS. The CDR3 here is CASRDNEQFF. The CDR3 DNA is TGTGCCAGCAGGGACAATGAGCAGTTCTTC.

In the case of this clone: One end of the junction varies from germline; a read error may be responsible. CDR3 bases: TGCAGCGTGGAAGCTAGGGACAGCTATGAAAAACTGTTTTTT. It yields the protein CSVEARDSYEKLFF. The V gene is TRBV29-1, the J gene TRBJ1-4, with 7 nucleotides matching TRBD1. This CDR3 spans 14 amino acids. Germline CDR1 SQVTM, CDR2 ANQGSEA. The entire variable domain, with the rest obtained from reference TRBV29-1 and TRBJ1-4, is as follows: SAVISQKPSRDICQRGTSLTIQCQVDSQVTMMFWYRQQPGQSLTLIATANQGSEATYESGFVIDKFPISRPNLTFSTLTVSNMSPEDSSIYLCSVEARDSYEKLFFGSGTQLSVL.

The chain uses TRBV5-6 and TRBJ2-7; D uncertain. Germline V gene sequence: CDR1 SGHDT, CDR2 YYEEEE. The CDR3 extends over 14 amino acids. The V end lost 2 bases, the J end lost 2 bases, and 11 bases lay between the germline ends. The CDR3 DNA sequence: TGTGCCAGCAGCTTTGAGACTGGCCCCTACGAGCAGTACTTC. Amino acids: CASSFETGPYEQYF.